This TCR beta chain is drawn from a study of T cells in localized non-small cell lung cancer. Findings and caveats of the study: Turning up in adjacent lung were a median roughly 50 of the top 100 tumor clones. Adjacent uninvolved lung tissue had the highest T cell clonality, exceeding tumor.

In the case of this clone: Its antigen is as yet unknown.

The V gene lost 5 bases and the J gene lost 7 bases, with 12 bases spanning the gap. The CDR3 spans 12 residues. Germline assignment: CDR1 SGHTA and CDR2 FQGNSA. The assay was immunoSEQ multiplex PCR, and TCRdb's table has in-frame clones only and misses some. This table has some 16,000 clones, 70% to 90% appearing once. The sample consisted of peripheral blood, taken before any cancer treatment. This clonotype was sampled from a female donor at least 60 years old with stage III squamous cell lung carcinoma. The chain combines TRBV7-2 with TRBJ2-7, with D hard to call. The CDR3 protein is CASSALTWEQYF. DNA of the CDR3: TGTGCCAGCAGCGCCCTCACCTGGGAGCAGTACTTC. The full variable domain, rest sourced from reference TRBV7-2 and TRBJ2-7, is GAGVSQSPSNKVTEKGKDVELRCDPISGHTALYWYRQSLGQGLEFLIYFQGNSAPDKSGLPSDRFSAERTGGSVSTLTIQRTQQEDSAVYLCASSALTWEQYFGPGTRLTVT.